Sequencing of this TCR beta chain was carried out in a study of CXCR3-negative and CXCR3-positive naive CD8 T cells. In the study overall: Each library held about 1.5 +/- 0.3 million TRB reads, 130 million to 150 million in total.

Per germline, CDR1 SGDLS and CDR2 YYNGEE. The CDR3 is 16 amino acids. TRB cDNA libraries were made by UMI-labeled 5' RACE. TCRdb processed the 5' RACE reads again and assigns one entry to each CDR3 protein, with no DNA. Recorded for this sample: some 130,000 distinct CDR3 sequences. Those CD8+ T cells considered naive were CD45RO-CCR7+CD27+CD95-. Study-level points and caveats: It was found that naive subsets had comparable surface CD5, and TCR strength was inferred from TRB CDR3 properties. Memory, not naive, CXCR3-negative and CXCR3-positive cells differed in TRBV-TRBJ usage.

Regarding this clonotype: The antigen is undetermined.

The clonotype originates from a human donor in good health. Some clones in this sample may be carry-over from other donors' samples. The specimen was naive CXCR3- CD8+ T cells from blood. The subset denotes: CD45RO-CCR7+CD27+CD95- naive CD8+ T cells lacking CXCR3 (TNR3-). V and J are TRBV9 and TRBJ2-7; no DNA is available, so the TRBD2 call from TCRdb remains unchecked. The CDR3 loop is CASSVGLAGAGYEQYF.